This T cell receptor beta chain was sequenced in a study of shared clonotypes between healthy human individuals. This CDR3 is built from 14 residues. V gave up 4 bases and J gave up 0 bases, with 8 bases separating them. CDR1 and CDR2 (germline): MNHEY, SVGAGI. This clone was seen more than once but under ten times. Only in-frame clones appear in the TCRdb table, and some are missing; sequencing was by immunoSEQ multiplex PCR. Seen here are more than 2,000,000 clones, over 85% observed once, and the top ten hold 0.14%. Sample: naive CD4+ T cells sorted from blood. Regarding subset: CD45RA+ positively selected. This TCR came from a man younger than 35 in good health. The chain carries TRBV6-5 and TRBJ2-3; the D call may be TRBD1 or TRBD2 (5 bases each). Here the CDR3 reads CASSWGGSTDTQYF. The CDR3 nucleotides are TGTGCCAGCAGTTGGGGCGGGAGCACAGATACGCAGTATTTT.